What follows are 31 T cell receptor beta chains derived from one specimen sequenced in a study of blood T cell repertoires in COVID-19. This table comes from immunoSEQ multiplex PCR, and its TCRdb copy is limited to in-frame clones, with some not included. Of roughly 330,000 clones listed, around 87% are singletons. The sequenced material came from PBMCs or T cells enriched from blood (not recorded which). Every receptor here comes from a woman in her twenties or thirties who had recovered from COVID-19.

The count of this clone is one. The V and J genes are TRBV5-4 and TRBJ1-4; D possibly corresponds to TRBD1 (5 bases). The CDR3 has 14 residues. Trimming shortened V by 0 bases and J by 7 bases, and 10 bases separated the two germline ends. In germline, CDR1 is SGHNT, CDR2 YYREEE (reference sequence). DNA of the CDR3: TGTGCCAGCAGCTTGGACAGGTTATCTGAAAAACTGTTTTTT. This sequence encodes CASSLDRLSEKLFF.

The chain combines TRBV30 with TRBJ1-5; D possibly corresponds to TRBD1 (6 bases). The V gene's germline CDR1 is GTSNPN and CDR2 SVGIG (reference sequence). The CDR3 is made up of 13 amino acids. V was pared by 2 bases and J by 6 bases, with 11 bases between. DNA for the CDR3: TGTGCCTGGAGTAAGGGGGAAGGTCAGCCCCAGCATTTT. It translates to CAWSKGEGQPQHF.

The genes are TRBV19 and TRBJ2-2; D possibly corresponds to TRBD1 (5 bases). CDR1 LNHDA and CDR2 SQIVND come from the germline V gene (reference sequence). V lost 6 bases to trimming and J lost 5 bases, with 13 bases between them. The CDR3 is made up of 14 amino acids. The CDR3 nucleotides read TGTGCCAGTAGCCTCCAGGGTTCTACCGGGGAGCTGTTTTTT. It translates to CASSLQGSTGELFF.

The chain employs TRBV7-8 and TRBJ2-7, with a possible D match to TRBD2 (6 bases). The ends were cut back, 6 bases at V and 4 bases at J, with 16 bases in the middle. Germline-derived CDR1 and CDR2 are SGHVS and FQNEAQ. CDR3 length equals 14 residues. The CDR3: CASSPGGRVYEQYF. The CDR3, as DNA: TGTGCCAGCAGTCCCGGGGGAAGGGTGTACGAGCAGTACTTC. Looking up the rest from reference TRBV7-8 and TRBJ2-7 gives the full variable domain: GAGVSQSPRYKVAKRGQDVALRCDPISGHVSLFWYQQALGQGPEFLTYFQNEAQLDKSGLPSDRFFAERPEGSVSTLKIQRTQQEDSAVYLCASSPGGRVYEQYFGPGTRLTVT.

On this clone: In the same sample, other DNA sequences code for this CDR3. The chain uses TRBV12-3 or TRBV12-4 and TRBJ1-2, with TRBD1 as a possible D gene (5 bases). V was cut by 2 bases and J by 5 bases, with 9 bases left in between. The CDR3 spans 13 residues. The CDR3 DNA sequence: TGTGCCAGCAGTTTAACCGGGACTTATGGCTACACCTTC. Its translation: CASSLTGTYGYTF.

The chain links TRBV4-1 to TRBJ2-2; TRBD1 matches 7 bases. V dropped 3 bases and J dropped 1; count of bases not matched to a gene: 8. CDR3 length equals 17 residues. From germline, CDR1 is MGHRA and CDR2 YSYEKL. The CDR3: CASSHLKGAQNTGELFF. DNA of the CDR3: TGCGCCAGCAGCCACCTCAAGGGGGCGCAGAACACCGGGGAGCTGTTTTTT.

The chain employs TRBV30 and TRBJ1-2; D is unclear. This CDR3 is built from 10 residues. The germline V gene has CDR1 GTSNPN and CDR2 SVGIG (reference sequence). The V and J ends lost 2 bases and 10 bases respectively, with 8 bases between them. The DNA for the CDR3 is TGTGCCTGGAGTAAGGAGCACTACACCTTC. Translated: CAWSKEHYTF.

The J gene is TRBJ1-2, the V gene TRBV7-2; 8 bases fit TRBD1. CDR1 and CDR2 (germline): SGHTA, FQGNSA. CDR3 length equals 15 residues. Losses at the gene ends were 5 bases for V and 4 bases for J; bases not matched to a gene: 9. The CDR3 nucleotides are TGTGCCAGCAGCACTCAATCAGGGGGCGGCTATGGCTACACCTTC. Encoded protein: CASSTQSGGGYGYTF.

Turning to this clone: Germline and junction disagree at one end, which may indicate a read error. V and J are TRBV30 and TRBJ1-1, with a possible D match to TRBD1 (6 bases). CDR3 length: 11 amino acids. From germline, CDR1 is GTSNPN and CDR2 SVGIG (reference sequence). The CDR3 is CAWSVGGPPTF. DNA of the CDR3: TGTGCCTGGAGTGTAGGGGGTCCCCCAACGTTT. Full variable domain (remainder filled in from reference TRBV30 and TRBJ1-1): SQTIHQWPATLVQPVGSPLSLECTVEGTSNPNLYWYRQAAGRGLQLLFYSVGIGQISSEVPQNLSASRPQDRQFILSSKKLLLSDSGFYLCAWSVGGPPTFGQGTRLTVV.

The gene calls are TRBV25-1 and TRBJ2-1; 12 positions agree with TRBD2. Trimming at V came to 5 bases and at J to 5 bases, leaving 10 bases not matched to a gene. CDR1 and CDR2 (germline): MGHDK, SYGVNS. This CDR3 is built from 17 residues. The CDR3 sequence is CASSSPSGGAFDNEQFF. The CDR3 DNA reads as TGTGCCAGCAGTTCCCCTAGCGGGGGGGCCTTCGACAATGAGCAGTTCTTC.

The J gene is TRBJ1-2, the V gene TRBV11-2; D is possibly TRBD1 (5 bases). Germline CDR1 is SGHAT and CDR2 is FQNNGV. The CDR3 has 14 residues. V dropped 1 base and J dropped 3 bases, with 9 bases sitting between them. This CDR3 reads CASSLAGVDYGYTF. The CDR3 DNA is TGTGCCAGCAGCTTAGCGGGGGTTGACTATGGCTACACCTTC. Filled out from reference TRBV11-2 and TRBJ1-2, the complete variable domain reads EAGVAQSPRYKIIEKRQSVAFWCNPISGHATLYWYQQILGQGPKLLIQFQNNGVVDDSQLPKDRFSAERLKGVDSTLKIQPAKLEDSAVYLCASSLAGVDYGYTFGSGTRLTVV.

This chain links TRBV3-1 (or the pseudogene TRBV3-2) with TRBJ2-1; tentative D call: TRBD2 (6 bases). The V gene's germline CDR1 is LGHDT and CDR2 YNNKEL (reference sequence). The CDR3 loop spans 15 amino acids. V lost 2 bases and J lost 2, with 10 bases in between. CDR3 amino acids: CASSQLSGTYNEQFF. DNA of the CDR3: TGTGCCAGCAGCCAACTTAGCGGAACCTACAATGAGCAGTTCTTC.

This clone was found a few times. The rearrangement links TRBV4-1 to TRBJ1-4; D unresolved. There are 17 residues in the CDR3. Per germline, CDR1 MGHRA and CDR2 YSYEKL. Trimming took 4 bases from V and 5 from J, leaving 20 bases between them. The CDR3 DNA reads as TGCGCCAGCAGCCCGACCTCCGTCCCGCGGCCGAATGAAAAACTGTTTTTT. Translation gives CASSPTSVPRPNEKLFF.

This clone was recorded once. The chain is built from TRBV7-8 and TRBJ2-1; 9 positions agree with TRBD1. The V segment lost 6 bases and the J segment 4 bases; nucleotides outside the gene matches: 10. Per germline, CDR1 SGHVS and CDR2 FQNEAQ. This CDR3 comprises 16 residues. The CDR3 protein is CASSFGGQGKYNEQFF. The CDR3 coding sequence is TGTGCCAGCAGTTTCGGTGGACAGGGGAAATACAATGAGCAGTTCTTC.

The chain is built from TRBV3-1 (or the pseudogene TRBV3-2) and TRBJ2-7; D is unclear. The germline CDR1 and CDR2 sequences are LGHDT and YNNKEL (reference sequence). V lost 1 base and J lost 3, with 16 bases in between. The CDR3 is made up of 16 amino acids. CDR3: CASSQAGWQRVYEQYF. The CDR3 bases are TGTGCCAGCAGCCAAGCCGGGTGGCAGCGAGTCTACGAGCAGTACTTC.

The chain recombines TRBV5-1 with TRBJ1-1; no clear D. V lost 0 bases to trimming and J lost 3 bases, with 9 bases between them. Germline CDR1 reads SGHRS; CDR2 reads YFSETQ. This CDR3 region has 14 residues. The CDR3 DNA is TGCGCCAGCAGCTTGGCTGATCGGGACACTGAAGCTTTCTTT. It translates to CASSLADRDTEAFF.

The CDR3 spells CASSPYGGGTVLFF. Written as DNA, the CDR3 is TGTGCCAGCAGCCCCTACGGAGGCGGGACTGTGCTGTTCTTC. The chain combines TRBV3-1 (or the pseudogene TRBV3-2) with TRBJ2-1; D perhaps matches TRBD2 (6 bases). CDR1 and CDR2 (germline): LGHDT, YNNKEL (reference sequence). CDR3 length: 14 residues. V lost 4 bases to trimming and J lost 15 bases, with 22 bases between them.

This clone has ten or more counts. The J gene is TRBJ2-3, the V gene TRBV6-4; 12 bases are a match to TRBD2. J gave up 4 bases and V 4 bases, and 0 bases lay outside the gene matches. This CDR3 comprises 14 residues. Germline CDR1 reads MRHNA; CDR2 reads SNTAGT. The CDR3 sequence: CASSGLAGADTQYF. The CDR3 region has the DNA TGTGCCAGCAGTGGACTAGCGGGGGCAGATACGCAGTATTTT.

CDR3 coding DNA: TGTGCCAGCAGTGGCCGGGACAGGGCTAACTATGGCTACACCTTC. Translating it yields CASSGRDRANYGYTF. The chain is built from TRBV27 and TRBJ1-2; 9 nucleotides agree with TRBD1. The CDR3 consists of 15 residues. J gave up 0 bases and V 5 bases, and 4 bases lay outside the gene matches. The V gene's germline CDR1 is MNHEY and CDR2 SMNVEV (reference sequence).

The CDR3 DNA sequence: TGTGCCAGCAGTTCAGCACGACAGTACTATGGCTACACCTTC. It is translated as CASSSARQYYGYTF. This rearrangement joins TRBV6-5 to TRBJ1-2, with a tentative D call TRBD1 (5 bases). Germline values: CDR1 MNHEY, CDR2 SVGAGI. The ends were cut back, 4 bases at V and 3 bases at J, with 12 bases in the middle. This CDR3 spans 14 amino acids.

The V call is TRBV19, the J call TRBJ1-2; maybe TRBD1 (6 bases). The CDR3 is made up of 14 amino acids. Germline CDR1 is LNHDA and CDR2 is SQIVND (reference sequence). Trimming shortened V by 6 bases and J by 4 bases, and 15 bases separated the two germline ends. The CDR3: CASRHRDRVYGYTF. The DNA of the CDR3 is TGTGCCAGTAGGCACAGGGATCGTGTCTATGGCTACACCTTC.

This chain joins TRBV21-1 and TRBJ1-5; TRBD1, the table's D call, lacks a check against the DNA. TRBV21-1 is listed as a pseudogene. The CDR3 is 17 residues long. CDR3 in amino acids: CASSKGCQGGAGQPQHF. CDR3 sequence (DNA): TGTGCCAGCAGCAAAGGGTGCCAAGGGGGCGCGGGTCAGCCCCAGCATTTT.

DNA for the CDR3: TGTGCCAGTATCCGGTCCCCGGGAACCGGGGAGCTGTTTTTT. Translation: CASIRSPGTGELFF. The genes are TRBV19 and TRBJ2-2; D is possibly TRBD2 (5 bases). The ends were cut back, 7 bases at V and 5 bases at J, with 14 bases in the middle. This CDR3 contains 14 residues. CDR1 and CDR2 (germline): LNHDA, SQIVND (reference sequence).

The chain joins TRBV7-6 to TRBJ2-7; D unclear. The length of the CDR3 is 14 residues. Germline V gives CDR1 SGHVS, CDR2 FNYEAQ. V lost 1 base, J lost 0 bases, and 7 bases lay in between. For the CDR3, the DNA is TGTGCCAGCAGCTTAGAGTACAGCTCCTACGAGCAGTACTTC. This encodes CASSLEYSSYEQYF. The full variable domain, completed using reference TRBV7-6 and TRBJ2-7, is GAGVSQSPRYKVTKRGQDVALRCDPISGHVSLYWYRQALGQGPEFLTYFNYEAQQDKSGLPNDRFSAERPEGSISTLTIQRTEQRDSAMYRCASSLEYSSYEQYFGPGTRLTVT.

The chain joins TRBV7-9 to TRBJ1-2; D remains ambiguous. The germline V gene has CDR1 SEHNR and CDR2 FQNEAQ (reference sequence). This CDR3 spans 11 amino acids. V gave up 5 bases and J gave up 5 bases, with 6 bases separating them. The CDR3: CASSPGYGYTF. Here the CDR3 DNA reads TGTGCCAGCAGCCCGGGATATGGCTACACCTTC.

The rearrangement links TRBV30 to TRBJ1-6; unclear D gene. The germline V gene has CDR1 GTSNPN and CDR2 SVGIG (reference sequence). This CDR3 contains 13 residues. V shed 6 bases and J shed 6 bases, with 12 bases lying between them. The CDR3 DNA reads TGTGCCTGTCCAACGACTGGTAATTCACCCCTCCACTTT. Its translation is CACPTTGNSPLHF.

V usage is TRBV5-5 and J usage is TRBJ1-1; D not certain. Per germline, CDR1 SGHKS and CDR2 YYEKEE (reference sequence). The CDR3 has 16 amino acids. Trimming left V 0 bases short and J 0 bases short, with 12 bases between. The CDR3 sequence is CASSLARGIMNTEAFF. CDR3 in DNA: TGTGCCAGCAGCTTGGCCCGGGGTATCATGAACACTGAAGCTTTCTTT.

This CDR3 reads CASSLTSGGYEQYF. In nucleotides, the CDR3 is TGTGCCAGCAGCCTGACTAGCGGGGGGTACGAGCAGTACTTC. The rearrangement uses TRBV27 and TRBJ2-7, with 13 positions matching TRBD2. V shed 6 bases and J 4 bases; nucleotides not matched to a gene: 3. Germline values: CDR1 MNHEY, CDR2 SMNVEV (reference sequence). CDR3 length equals 14 residues.

The genes are TRBV28 and TRBJ1-4; 9 nucleotides align to TRBD1. CDR3 size: 17 residues. The J segment lost 2 bases and the V segment lost 5 bases, leaving 9 bases of the junction unmatched. In germline, CDR1 is MDHEN, CDR2 SYDVKM. CDR3 sequence (DNA): TGTGCCAGCAGTCGAAACAGGGGGCGTGAGACTAATGAAAAACTGTTTTTT. Amino acids: CASSRNRGRETNEKLFF. Full variable domain (outside the CDR3, taken from reference TRBV28 and TRBJ1-4): DVKVTQSSRYLVKRTGEKVFLECVQDMDHENMFWYRQDPGLGLRLIYFSYDVKMKEKGDIPEGYSVSREKKERFSLILESASTNQTSMYLCASSRNRGRETNEKLFFGSGTQLSVL.

CDR3 in DNA: TGTGCCAGCAGTTACGGTGGAGGGGTGGGAGAGACCCAGTACTTC. Amino acid sequence: CASSYGGGVGETQYF. This rearrangement joins TRBV6-2 or TRBV6-3 to TRBJ2-5; tentatively, D is TRBD2 (6 bases). Germline V gives CDR1 MNHEY, CDR2 SVGEGT. V dropped 2 bases and J dropped 4 bases, with 14 bases sitting between them. This CDR3 comprises 15 residues.

The chain combines TRBV6-2 or TRBV6-3 with TRBJ1-5; D gene unclear. Trimming removed 2 bases from V and 3 bases from J, with 8 bases in between. CDR1 is MNHEY, CDR2 SVGEGT, per germline. There are 14 residues in the CDR3. The CDR3 nucleotides are TGTGCCAGCAGTTACCGGGGATTCAATCAGCCCCAGCATTTT. It translates to CASSYRGFNQPQHF.